This TCR beta chain was identified in a study of OX40 agonist ivuxolimab in advanced cancers. Only in-frame clones appear in the TCRdb table, and some are missing; sequencing was by immunoSEQ multiplex PCR. The data hold roughly 100,000 clones, with just under 90% observed a single time. Sequencing used CD4+ or CD8+ T cells sorted from blood, obtained in a trial of the OX40 agonist ivuxolimab. This clonotype was obtained from an adult with an advanced solid tumor such as melanoma, head and neck, liver or kidney cancer.

Here the CDR3 DNA reads TGTGCCAGCAGCTTAGATCACAGGGGGCCCCTCGACGAGCAGTACTTC. This sequence encodes CASSLDHRGPLDEQYF. The V call is TRBV11-3, the J call TRBJ2-7; 9 bases fit TRBD1. Germline V gene lookup returns CDR1 SGHNT and CDR2 YENEEA. V shed 0 bases and J 5 bases; nucleotides not matched to a gene: 8. The CDR3 has 16 amino acids. Supplemented by reference TRBV11-3 and TRBJ2-7, the full variable domain reads EAGVVQSPRYKIIEKKQPVAFWCNPISGHNTLYWYLQNLGQGPELLIRYENEEAVDDSQLPKDRFSAERLKGVDSTLKIQPAELGDSAVYLCASSLDHRGPLDEQYFGPGTRLTVT.